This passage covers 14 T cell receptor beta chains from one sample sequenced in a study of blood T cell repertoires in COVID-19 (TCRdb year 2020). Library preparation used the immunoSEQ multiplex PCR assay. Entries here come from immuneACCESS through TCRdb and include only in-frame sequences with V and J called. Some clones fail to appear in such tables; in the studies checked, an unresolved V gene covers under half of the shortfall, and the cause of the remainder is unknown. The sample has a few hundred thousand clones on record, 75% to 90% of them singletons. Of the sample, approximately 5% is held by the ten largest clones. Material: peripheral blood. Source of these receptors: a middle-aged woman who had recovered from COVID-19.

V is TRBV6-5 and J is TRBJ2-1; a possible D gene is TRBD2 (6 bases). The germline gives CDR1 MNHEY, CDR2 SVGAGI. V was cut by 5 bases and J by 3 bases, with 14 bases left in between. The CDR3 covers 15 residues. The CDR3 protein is CASSQATDYYNEQFF. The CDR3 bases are TGTGCCAGCAGTCAGGCGACGGACTACTACAATGAGCAGTTCTTC.

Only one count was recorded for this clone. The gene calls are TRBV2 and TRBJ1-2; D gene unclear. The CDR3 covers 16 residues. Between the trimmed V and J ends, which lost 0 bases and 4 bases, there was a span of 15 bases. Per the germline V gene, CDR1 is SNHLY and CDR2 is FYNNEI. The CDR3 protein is CASSEANSGLAYGYTF. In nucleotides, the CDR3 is TGTGCCAGCAGTGAAGCGAACTCGGGGTTAGCCTATGGCTACACCTTC.

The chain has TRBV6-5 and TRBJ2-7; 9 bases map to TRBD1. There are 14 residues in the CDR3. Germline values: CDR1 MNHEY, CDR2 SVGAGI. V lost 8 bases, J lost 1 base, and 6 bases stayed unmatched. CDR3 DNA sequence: TGTGCCAGCTCGATGGGACAGGGATCCTACGAGCAGTACTTC. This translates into CASSMGQGSYEQYF.

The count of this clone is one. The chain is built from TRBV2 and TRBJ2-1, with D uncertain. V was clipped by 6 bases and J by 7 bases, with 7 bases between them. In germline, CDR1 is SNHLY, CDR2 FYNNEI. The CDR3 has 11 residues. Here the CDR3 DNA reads TGTGCCAGCAGGGTAGTTAATGAGCAGTTCTTC. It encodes CASRVVNEQFF.

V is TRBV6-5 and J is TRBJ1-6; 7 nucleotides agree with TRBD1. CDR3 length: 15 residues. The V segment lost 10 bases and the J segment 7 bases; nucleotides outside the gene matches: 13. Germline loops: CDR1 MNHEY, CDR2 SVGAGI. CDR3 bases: TGTGCCATTGAAGCCAGGGGGAAGGGGAATTCACCCCTCCACTTT. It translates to CAIEARGKGNSPLHF.

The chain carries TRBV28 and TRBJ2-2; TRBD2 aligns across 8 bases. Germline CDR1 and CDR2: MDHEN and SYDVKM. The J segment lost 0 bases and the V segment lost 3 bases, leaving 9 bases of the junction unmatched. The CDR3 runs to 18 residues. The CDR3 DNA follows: TGTGCCAGCAGTTTCGTACTAGCGGTGATAACGAACACCGGGGAGCTGTTTTTT. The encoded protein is CASSFVLAVITNTGELFF.

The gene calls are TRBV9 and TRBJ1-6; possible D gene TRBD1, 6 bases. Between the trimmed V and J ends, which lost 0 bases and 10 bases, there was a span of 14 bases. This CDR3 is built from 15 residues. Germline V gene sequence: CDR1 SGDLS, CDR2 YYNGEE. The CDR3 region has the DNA TGTGCCAGCAGCGTAGCTGGAGGGGGGGACTCACCCCTCCACTTT. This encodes CASSVAGGGDSPLHF.

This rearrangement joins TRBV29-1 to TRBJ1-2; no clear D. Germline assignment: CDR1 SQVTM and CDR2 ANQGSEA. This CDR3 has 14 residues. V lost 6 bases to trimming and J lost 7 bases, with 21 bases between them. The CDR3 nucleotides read TGCAGCGTGCTGGGTTGGCAGGCCTCTCGTGGCTACACCTTC. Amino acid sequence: CSVLGWQASRGYTF.

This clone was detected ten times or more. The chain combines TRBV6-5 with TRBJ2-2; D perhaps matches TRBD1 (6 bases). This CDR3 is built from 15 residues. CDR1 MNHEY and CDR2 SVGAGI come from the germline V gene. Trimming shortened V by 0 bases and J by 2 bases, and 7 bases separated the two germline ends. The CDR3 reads CASSYSGTNTGELFF. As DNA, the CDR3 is TGTGCCAGCAGTTACTCCGGGACAAACACCGGGGAGCTGTTTTTT.

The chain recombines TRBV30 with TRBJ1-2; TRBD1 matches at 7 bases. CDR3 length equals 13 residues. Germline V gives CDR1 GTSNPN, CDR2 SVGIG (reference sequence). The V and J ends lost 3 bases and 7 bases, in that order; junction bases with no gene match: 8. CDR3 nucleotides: TGTGCCTGGAGCCTTGGGACAGATTTTGGCTACACCTTC. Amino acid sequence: CAWSLGTDFGYTF.

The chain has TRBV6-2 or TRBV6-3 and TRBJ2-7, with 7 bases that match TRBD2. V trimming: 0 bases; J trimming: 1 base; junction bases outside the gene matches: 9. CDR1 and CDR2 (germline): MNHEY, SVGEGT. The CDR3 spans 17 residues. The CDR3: CASSYSWVGGRSYEQYF. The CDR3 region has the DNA TGTGCCAGCAGTTACTCGTGGGTCGGGGGGAGGTCCTACGAGCAGTACTTC.

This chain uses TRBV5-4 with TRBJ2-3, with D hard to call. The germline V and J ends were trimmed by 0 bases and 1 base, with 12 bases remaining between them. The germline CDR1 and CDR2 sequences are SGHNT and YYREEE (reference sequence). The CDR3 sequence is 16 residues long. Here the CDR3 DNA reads TGTGCCAGCAGCTTGGACGCCCCTCAGGGCACAGATACGCAGTATTTT. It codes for CASSLDAPQGTDTQYF. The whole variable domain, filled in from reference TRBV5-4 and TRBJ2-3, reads ETGVTQSPTHLIKTRGQQVTLRCSSQSGHNTVSWYQQALGQGPQFIFQYYREEENGRGNFPPRFSGLQFPNYSSELNVNALELDDSALYLCASSLDAPQGTDTQYFGPGTRLTVL.

The CDR3 reads CASSESDRDGNAGEKLFF. For the CDR3, the DNA is TGTGCCAGCAGCGAAAGCGACAGGGATGGCAATGCGGGTGAAAAACTGTTTTTT. This sequence joins TRBV6-4 and TRBJ1-4; 7 bases align to TRBD1. Germline assignment: CDR1 MRHNA and CDR2 SNTAGT. V was pared by 6 bases and J by 7 bases, with 20 bases of the junction left unmatched. The CDR3 is 18 amino acids.

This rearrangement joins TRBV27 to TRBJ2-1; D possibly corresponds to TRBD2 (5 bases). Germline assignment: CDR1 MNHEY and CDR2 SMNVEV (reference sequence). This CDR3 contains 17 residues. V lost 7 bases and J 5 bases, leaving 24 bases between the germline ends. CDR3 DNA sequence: TGTGCCAGCACCCCTAGCCCCGGGGATGTCTCGGACAATGAGCAGTTCTTC. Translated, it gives CASTPSPGDVSDNEQFF.